Listed here are 18 T cell receptor beta chains from one sample, sequenced in a study of T-cell memory formation after mild COVID-19. TCRdb analysed the 5' RACE reads with MiXCR anew, one entry per CDR3 protein. Here the sample spans under 200,000 distinct CDR3 sequences, 11% being singletons. Sequencing was performed on PBMCs or a T cell subset sorted from them (not recorded which). The receptor set was obtained from a man between 18 and 35 years old who had mild COVID-19 (a few samples of this study predate the infection). Cell type and time point are not known.

The chain couples TRBV20-1 to TRBJ2-1, with 9 bases identical to TRBD2. V lost 5 bases, J lost 5 bases, and 10 bases stayed unmatched. In germline, CDR1 is DFQATT, CDR2 SNEGSKA (reference sequence). CDR3 length equals 15 residues. The CDR3 DNA follows: TGCAGTGCTGGCGGGGCGGGGGGGACCCACAATGAGCAGTTCTTC. Encoded protein: CSAGGAGGTHNEQFF.

This clonotype appeared a few times. The J gene is TRBJ2-3, the V gene TRBV3-1; 11 positions match TRBD2. The junction had 10 bases not matched to a gene; V was cut back by 7 bases and J by 7 bases. This CDR3 spans 15 amino acids. CDR1 and CDR2 from the germline V gene are LGHDT and YNNKEL (reference sequence). CDR3 DNA: TGTGCCAGCACTCTGACTAGCGGGGAGAGGAATACGCAGTATTTT. It yields the protein CASTLTSGERNTQYF.

This clonotype was counted between two and nine times. V is TRBV29-1 and J is TRBJ1-4; the D gene is possibly TRBD1 (5 bases). Trimming removed 5 bases at V and 7 bases at J, with 14 bases between. Germline CDR1 is SQVTM and CDR2 is ANQGSEA. This CDR3 comprises 13 residues. The CDR3 DNA is TGCAGCGTTTCCCGGGGGAGCGGTGAAAAACTGTTTTTT. It specifies CSVSRGSGEKLFF.

The V gene is TRBV7-9, the J gene TRBJ2-7; D possibly corresponds to TRBD2 (5 bases). The length of the CDR3 is 14 residues. The germline V and J ends were trimmed by 5 bases and 5 bases, with 16 bases remaining between them. Germline V gene lookup returns CDR1 SEHNR and CDR2 FQNEAQ (reference sequence). The chain's CDR3 is CASSPRVSRDEQYF. The CDR3 DNA is TGTGCCAGCAGCCCCCGGGTCTCGAGGGACGAGCAGTACTTC.

The V call is TRBV7-2, the J call TRBJ2-1; 11 nucleotides align to TRBD2. The CDR3 spans 16 residues. Germline V gives CDR1 SGHTA, CDR2 FQGNSA. With V trimmed by 5 bases and J by 4 bases, 7 bases remained unmatched. CDR3 bases: TGTGCCAGCAGCCCCACCGGGACTAGCGGTTACAATGAGCAGTTCTTC. Residues: CASSPTGTSGYNEQFF.

This clonotype showed up just a few times. V and J are TRBV14 and TRBJ2-7; 9 bases agree with TRBD1. The CDR3 is made up of 20 amino acids. Germline V gene lookup returns CDR1 SGHDN and CDR2 FVKESK. The junction had 19 bases not matched to a gene; V was cut back by 3 bases and J by 1 base. Written as DNA, the CDR3 is TGTGCCAGCAGCCATGTGGACAGGGGAGTAATTTTTTACGGGTCCTACGAGCAGTACGTC. Translated: CASSHVDRGVIFYGSYEQYV.

V and J are TRBV5-1 and TRBJ2-3, with 9 bases fitting TRBD2. Germline values: CDR1 SGHRS, CDR2 YFSETQ. After removal of 5 bases from V and 0 bases from J, the junction contained 10 bases not matched to a gene. The length of the CDR3 is 17 residues. The CDR3 bases are TGCGCCAGCAGAACGGTGGGGACTAGCAGGAGCACAGATACGCAGTATTTT. Encoded protein: CASRTVGTSRSTDTQYF.

This rearrangement joins TRBV9 to TRBJ2-2; 7 bases map to TRBD2. The length of the CDR3 is 15 residues. V gave up 4 bases and J gave up 5 bases; unmatched junction bases: 8. Germline CDR1 reads SGDLS; CDR2 reads YYNGEE. The CDR3 nucleotides are TGTGCCAGCAGCCCCTCCGGGGGGTTAACCGGGGAGCTGTTTTTT. Its translation: CASSPSGGLTGELFF.

This clonotype was counted between two and nine times. The gene calls are TRBV7-2 and TRBJ2-1; the D gene is possibly TRBD2 (6 bases). Trimming stripped 5 bases from V and 2 bases from J, with 16 bases between. The CDR3 is made up of 16 amino acids. Per germline, CDR1 SGHTA and CDR2 FQGNSA. The CDR3 loop is CASSARYGGPYNEQFF. The DNA of the CDR3 is TGTGCCAGCAGCGCTCGCTACGGGGGTCCCTACAATGAGCAGTTCTTC.

This clonotype was counted a few times. The CDR3 spells CASRGEGNEQFF. In nucleotides, the CDR3 is TGCGCCAGCAGGGGGGAGGGTAATGAGCAGTTCTTC. The chain has TRBV5-1 and TRBJ2-1; 7 bases fit TRBD2. Germline V CDR1 and CDR2: SGHRS, YFSETQ. V lost 5 bases and J lost 7; bases outside the gene matches: 3. This CDR3 spans 12 amino acids. Complete variable domain (other parts from reference TRBV5-1 and TRBJ2-1): KAGVTQTPRYLIKTRGQQVTLSCSPISGHRSVSWYQQTPGQGLQFLFEYFSETQRNKGNFPGRFSGRQFSNSRSEMNVSTLELGDSALYLCASRGEGNEQFFGPGTRLTVL.

This sequence joins TRBV28 and TRBJ2-3, with TRBD1 identical over 7 bases. CDR3 size: 14 residues. Trimming cost V 5 bases and J 6 bases; bases outside gene matches: 8. From germline, CDR1 is MDHEN and CDR2 SYDVKM. CDR3 protein: CASSTTGKWDTQYF. The CDR3, as DNA: TGTGCCAGCAGTACGACAGGGAAGTGGGATACGCAGTATTTT.

In this sample, this clonotype turned up a few times. This chain joins TRBV7-9 and TRBJ2-1; D call uncertain. This CDR3 spans 12 amino acids. From germline, CDR1 is SEHNR and CDR2 FQNEAQ (reference sequence). V shed 5 bases and J shed 8 bases, with 10 bases lying between them. The chain's CDR3 is CASSLVSDEQFF. Here the CDR3 DNA reads TGTGCCAGCAGCCTGGTGTCCGATGAGCAGTTCTTC.

The chain recombines TRBV6-5 with TRBJ1-2, with D possibly TRBD1 on 5 matching bases. Germline CDR1 reads MNHEY; CDR2 reads SVGAGI. The CDR3 loop spans 13 amino acids. V dropped 2 bases and J dropped 2 bases, with 6 bases sitting between them. Here the CDR3 DNA reads TGTGCCAGCAGTTACGACAGAAACTATGGCTACACCTTC. Protein product: CASSYDRNYGYTF.

This clonotype was seen only a few times. The chain joins TRBV10-3 to TRBJ2-3, with 7 bases aligning to TRBD1. V lost 11 bases to trimming and J lost 0 bases; unmatched junction nucleotides: 17. This CDR3 spans 17 amino acids. CDR1 ENHRY and CDR2 SYGVKD come from the germline V gene. The CDR3 DNA sequence: TGTGCCTCGAGACGAGGGACAGCACAGACTAGCACAGATACGCAGTATTTT. Encoded protein: CASRRGTAQTSTDTQYF.

The rearrangement links TRBV18 to TRBJ2-1, with D perhaps being TRBD1 or TRBD2 (5 bases each). The CDR3 has 17 residues. V was shortened by 0 bases and J by 7 bases, with 19 bases between the two germline ends. Germline V gene lookup returns CDR1 KGHSH and CDR2 LQKENI. Here the CDR3 reads CASSPPVSRGPLNEQFF. CDR3 sequence (DNA): TGTGCCAGCTCACCACCCGTCTCTCGGGGCCCTTTGAATGAGCAGTTCTTC. The entire variable domain, with the rest obtained from reference TRBV18 and TRBJ2-1, is as follows: NAGVMQNPRHLVRRRGQEARLRCSPMKGHSHVYWYRQLPEEGLKFMVYLQKENIIDESGMPKERFSAEFPKEGPSILRIQQVVRGDSAAYFCASSPPVSRGPLNEQFFGPGTRLTVL.

This clonotype showed up just a few times. The chain employs TRBV4-1 and TRBJ1-1; D is uncertain. The V and J ends lost 4 bases and 11 bases respectively, with 14 bases between them. Germline CDR1 is MGHRA and CDR2 is YSYEKL. The CDR3 length is 12 residues. CDR3 sequence reads: CASSRVVGGAFF. CDR3 nucleotide sequence: TGCGCCAGCAGCCGAGTGGTCGGAGGGGCTTTCTTT.

In its sample, this clonotype was seen many times. The chain couples TRBV12-3 or TRBV12-4 to TRBJ2-3; a weak D match, TRBD1 (5 bases). The CDR3 sequence is 13 residues long. Between the trimmed V and J ends, which lost 4 bases and 1 base, there was a span of 6 bases. CDR3 in DNA: TGTGCCAGCAGTTGGGGCGGCACAGATACGCAGTATTTT. It encodes CASSWGGTDTQYF.

The rearrangement links TRBV29-1 to TRBJ2-2; weak D call: TRBD2 (6 bases). Germline V gene data show CDR1 as SQVTM and CDR2 as ANQGSEA. The V end was cut by 4 bases, the J end by 4 bases, with 16 bases between. The CDR3 is made up of 15 amino acids. This chain's CDR3 is CSVGLGGDGTGELFF. CDR3 bases: TGCAGCGTTGGACTGGGGGGAGACGGCACCGGGGAGCTGTTTTTT.